The 13 T cell receptor beta chains presented below share a single source sample, sequenced in a study of T cells in Graves' hyperthyroidism and ophthalmopathy (dated by TCRdb to the late 2010s). The library came from multiplex PCR. The sequencer was an Illumina HiSeq 2000. TCR beta CDR3 regions were amplified from RNA transcripts. The TCR CDR3 was subjected to a first round of RT-PCR using the HTBI primer set and the Qiagen OneStep RT-PCR kit. The public reads were reanalyzed by TCRdb: fastp trimming at Q25, MiXCR alignment, in-frame beta chains only. Rows with one shared CDR3 protein collapse into an entry with the most common genes and DNA. This sample has about 480,000 distinct CDR3 sequences in its table, and 24% of those were observed once. The top ten clonotypes cover about 10% of the sample. Sequencing was carried out using blood. Receptor source: a woman aged 25 to 39 with Graves' ophthalmopathy.

There are many counts of this clonotype. CDR3 sequence: CATRGSLNQPQHF. In DNA, the CDR3 is TGTGCCACCAGAGGCAGTCTCAATCAGCCCCAGCATTTT. The chain has TRBV24-1 and TRBJ1-5; D remains ambiguous. Trimming cost V 7 bases and J 3 bases, with 9 bases left between them. The CDR3 extends over 13 amino acids. CDR1 is KGHDR and CDR2 is SFDVKD in the germline V gene.

This clonotype was seen ten or more times. The chain employs TRBV15 and TRBJ1-2; 7 bases are a match to TRBD1. Germline V CDR1 and CDR2: LNHNV, YYDKDF (reference sequence). The CDR3 totals 15 residues. The junction had 8 bases not matched to a gene; V was cut back by 4 bases and J by 3 bases. The CDR3 DNA reads TGTGCCACCAGCACCGGCAGGGGGGATGACTATGGCTACACCTTC. Translated, it gives CATSTGRGDDYGYTF.

This chain uses TRBV6-1 with TRBJ2-5, with TRBD1 as a possible D gene (5 bases). Germline CDR1 reads MNHNS; CDR2 reads SASEGT. Trimming shortened V by 2 bases and J by 5 bases, and 15 bases separated the two germline ends. There are 15 residues in the CDR3. This CDR3 is CASSEWATGWETQYF. The CDR3 region has the DNA TGTGCCAGCAGTGAATGGGCAACAGGTTGGGAGACCCAGTACTTC.

At least ten counts were recorded for this clonotype. This sequence joins TRBV2 and TRBJ1-2; D is perhaps TRBD1 (5 bases). CDR1 is SNHLY, CDR2 FYNNEI, per germline. The CDR3 runs to 14 residues. Trimming stripped 7 bases from V and 8 bases from J, with 20 bases between. DNA for the CDR3: TGTGCCAGCACCGACGCCGGACAAACGGACGGCTACACCTTC. Its translation: CASTDAGQTDGYTF. Filled out from reference TRBV2 and TRBJ1-2, the complete variable domain reads EPEVTQTPSHQVTQMGQEVILRCVPISNHLYFYWYRQILGQKVEFLVSFYNNEISEKSEIFDDQFSVERPDGSNFTLKIRSTKLEDSAMYFCASTDAGQTDGYTFGSGTRLTVV.

At least ten counts were recorded for this clonotype. The chain is built from TRBV2 and TRBJ1-2, with D perhaps TRBD1 (5 bases). The ends were cut back, 8 bases at V and 5 bases at J, with 18 bases in the middle. CDR3 length: 14 amino acids. Germline CDR1 SNHLY, CDR2 FYNNEI. CDR3 in DNA: TGTGCCAGCGGGGTAGACAGAGCGGGATATGGCTACACCTTC. It is translated as CASGVDRAGYGYTF.

This clonotype has at least ten counts. V is TRBV6-2 or TRBV6-3 and J is TRBJ2-3, with a weak D call TRBD1 (5 bases). Germline V gives CDR1 MNHEY, CDR2 SVGEGT. CDR3 length: 16 residues. V was pared by 6 bases and J by 1 base, with 17 bases between. The CDR3 bases are TGTGCCAGCAGCTCAGGGCAGGTCGGTGGCACAGATACGCAGTATTTT. It codes for CASSSGQVGGTDTQYF.

Ten or more counts support this clonotype. The chain uses TRBV24-1 and TRBJ1-1; no reliable D call. The germline V and J ends were trimmed by 7 bases and 4 bases, with 6 bases remaining between them. This CDR3 has 11 amino acids. Germline values: CDR1 KGHDR, CDR2 SFDVKD. The CDR3 region is CATRVGTEAFF. CDR3 sequence (DNA): TGTGCCACCAGGGTAGGCACTGAAGCTTTCTTT.

This clonotype has just a few counts. The chain carries TRBV12-3 or TRBV12-4 and TRBJ2-7; D unresolved. The CDR3 is 13 residues long. Trimming pared 6 bases from V and 5 bases from J, leaving 14 bases between. The CDR3 nucleotides read TGTGCCAGCAGGATTAGTCTGGTCGACGAGCAGTACTTC. Its protein product is CASRISLVDEQYF.

This clonotype was counted a few times. The V gene is TRBV5-6, the J gene TRBJ2-2, with D perhaps TRBD2 (5 bases). The CDR3 consists of 18 residues. In germline, CDR1 is SGHDT, CDR2 YYEEEE. V lost 0 bases and J 4 bases, leaving 19 bases between the germline ends. The CDR3 nucleotides are TGTGCCAGCAGCTTGGGTCGATCGGCTAGCCTGAGCACCGGGGAGCTGTTTTTT. Protein: CASSLGRSASLSTGELFF.

The chain employs TRBV3-1 and TRBJ2-7, with D perhaps given as TRBD1 or TRBD2 (5 bases each). The CDR3 length is 12 residues. V gave up 1 base and J gave up 12 bases, with 13 bases separating them. The germline V gene encodes CDR1 LGHDT and CDR2 YNNKEL (reference sequence). The CDR3 nucleotides read TGTGCCAGCAGCCAAGGACAGAGGACTCCGTACTTC. It codes for CASSQGQRTPYF.

This clonotype was counted at least ten times. This rearrangement joins TRBV6-2 or TRBV6-3 to TRBJ2-7, with 8 bases fitting TRBD2. J lost 12 bases, V lost 7 bases, and 11 bases had no gene match. CDR1 and CDR2 (germline): MNHEY, SVGEGT. CDR3 size: 12 residues. The CDR3 DNA sequence: TGTGCCAGCACGACGAGCGGGGGCGCCCCGTACTTC. Its translation: CASTTSGGAPYF.

This clonotype was recorded many times. The chain is built from TRBV6-2 or TRBV6-3 and TRBJ1-2; perhaps TRBD1 as D (6 bases). V was clipped by 6 bases and J by 4 bases, with 18 bases between them. The CDR3 spans 15 residues. Germline CDR1 reads MNHEY; CDR2 reads SVGEGT. The CDR3: CASRLTGTSSYGYTF. The CDR3 bases are TGTGCCAGCAGACTCACAGGGACTAGTTCCTATGGCTACACCTTC.

There are a few counts of this clonotype. The CDR3, as DNA: TGTGCCTGGAGTCGACTAGCGGGGTTGGAGACCCAGTACTTC. It specifies CAWSRLAGLETQYF. The chain has TRBV30 and TRBJ2-5; 11 bases fit TRBD2. With V trimmed by 2 bases and J by 5 bases, 4 bases remained unmatched. The CDR3 contains 14 residues. Per the germline V gene, CDR1 is GTSNPN and CDR2 is SVGIG (reference sequence).